This T cell receptor (beta chain) was obtained from a study of CD8+ T cells in alopecia areata. Study-wide context: Among treated patients, oral tofacitinib was administered at 5 to 10 mg twice daily.

Once RNA had been extracted, it was reverse transcribed into cDNA to act as the sequencing template. The method was immunoSEQ multiplex PCR; TCRdb's version includes in-frame clones alone and lacks a portion of them. Among some 110,000 clones listed, 58% were seen once. The CDR3 totals 14 residues. V was pared by 0 bases and J by 3 bases, with 2 bases of the junction left unmatched. Germline lookup yields CDR1 SQVTM and CDR2 ANQGSEA. On this clone: Its antigen is not identified. Within the sample, other DNA sequences also encode this same CDR3.

Points from the study as a whole: Shared TCR sequences were less clear between patients than in mice, possibly partly from HLA diversity.

Regarding treatment: oral pan-JAK inhibitor, 5-10 mg twice daily. The clonotype originates from a human donor with alopecia areata. This chain connects TRBV29-1 to TRBJ2-7; the match to TRBD1 covers 10 bases. The sequencing used CD8+ T cells sorted from blood, collected at week 4, from a patient treated with tofacitinib. CDR3 in amino acids: CSVEDRDRGYEQYF. The CDR3 DNA reads TGCAGCGTTGAAGATCGGGACAGGGGCTACGAGCAGTACTTC.